This TCR beta chain was recorded in a study of blood T cell repertoires in COVID-19. Study summary: Samples of COVID-19 (acute and convalescent) were obtained from the United States, Italy and Spain. The cDNA or gDNA used as material had been derived from T cells, B-cell-depleted T cells, or PBMCs.

In the authors' workflow: Amplification of reference gene primers was used by the study to estimate nucleated cell counts. TCRdb keeps only in-frame clones here, not all; method: immunoSEQ multiplex PCR. The V and J calls and clone size were taken over from that table, and D and trimming were inferred from the DNA. The sample gives tens of thousands of clones, roughly 82% of which show up once; roughly 25% is in the top ten. CDR1 SGHDN and CDR2 FVKESK come from the germline V gene. Trimming cost V 0 bases and J 4 bases, with 12 bases left between them. This CDR3 has 15 residues. The chain links TRBV14 to TRBJ1-1; D gene ambiguous. This TCR came from a human donor in a cohort sampled during active COVID-19. Sequences were obtained from peripheral blood. CDR3 protein: CASSQEEGGLTEAFF. CDR3 in DNA: TGTGCCAGCAGCCAAGAGGAGGGAGGGCTCACTGAAGCTTTCTTT.